What follows are 24 T cell receptor beta chains derived from one specimen sequenced in a study of blood T cell repertoires in COVID-19. Clones were read by immunoSEQ multiplex PCR, and TCRdb kept only the in-frame ones, dropping some. The repertoire has about 220,000 clones, 75% to 85% of them found once; the top ten carry over 10%. Sequencing input: peripheral blood. All receptors come from a human donor in a cohort sampled during active COVID-19.

The gene calls are TRBV4-2 and TRBJ2-2; D is perhaps TRBD1 (5 bases). Germline CDR1 and CDR2: LGHNA and YNFKEQ. CDR3 size: 16 residues. Deletions cut 5 bases from V and 6 bases from J, with 19 bases between. The CDR3 coding sequence is TGTGCCAGCAGCGAAAGGCAGGGTTCGTTGGCCGGGGAGCTGTTTTTT. This translates into CASSERQGSLAGELFF.

The chain carries TRBV6-5 and TRBJ2-5; TRBD2 agrees at 7 bases. The CDR3 consists of 15 residues. Germline CDR1 and CDR2: MNHEY and SVGAGI. The V gene end was trimmed by 0 bases and the J gene end by 4 bases; junction bases not matched to a gene: 5. Written as DNA, the CDR3 is TGTGCCAGCAGTTACTCGGCGGGAGAGGCAGAGACCCAGTACTTC. This gives the protein CASSYSAGEAETQYF.

The rearrangement links TRBV6-5 to TRBJ1-2; unclear D gene. Trimming took 7 bases from V and 1 from J, leaving 10 bases between them. The germline gives CDR1 MNHEY, CDR2 SVGAGI. The CDR3 consists of 13 residues. CDR3 amino acids: CASMLGVNYGYTF. DNA for the CDR3: TGTGCCAGCATGCTCGGGGTTAACTATGGCTACACCTTC.

This clone is a singleton in its sample. The chain joins TRBV15 to TRBJ1-2; 7 bases agree with TRBD1. Germline trimming cut 3 bases from V and 4 bases from J; bases unmatched to any gene: 5. The CDR3 is 14 amino acids. Germline assignment: CDR1 LNHNV and CDR2 YYDKDF (reference sequence). For the CDR3, the DNA is TGTGCCACCAGCAGGGTTCGGGACAGCTATGGCTACACCTTC. It translates to CATSRVRDSYGYTF.

The V call is TRBV7-2, the J call TRBJ1-5; 10 bases align to TRBD1. This CDR3 has 16 amino acids. Germline lookup yields CDR1 SGHTA and CDR2 FQGNSA. Trimming at V came to 0 bases and at J to 6 bases, leaving 5 bases not matched to a gene. The CDR3 nucleotides read TGTGCCAGCAGCTTAGCCCTGGGACAGGGGTTTCAGCCCCAGCATTTT. This encodes CASSLALGQGFQPQHF.

The genes are TRBV28 and TRBJ2-7, with D possibly TRBD1 on 6 matching bases. The CDR3 covers 15 residues. Germline values: CDR1 MDHEN, CDR2 SYDVKM. V was cut by 7 bases and J by 6 bases, with 22 bases left in between. The CDR3 DNA sequence: TGTGCCAGCACCGAGATAGGGGGTGGAGGCTTCGAGCAGTACTTC. Amino acid sequence: CASTEIGGGGFEQYF.

The CDR3 is CAWSSVLTHEQFF. The CDR3 nucleotides are TGTGCCTGGAGTAGCGTACTAACCCATGAGCAGTTCTTC. The gene calls are TRBV30 and TRBJ2-1; D is unclear. The CDR3 sequence is 13 residues long. Looked up from germline, CDR1 is GTSNPN and CDR2 is SVGIG (reference sequence). The V gene lost 2 bases and the J gene lost 8 bases, with 13 bases spanning the gap. Based on the CDR3 plus reference TRBV30 and TRBJ2-1, the full variable domain is SQTIHQWPATLVQPVGSPLSLECTVEGTSNPNLYWYRQAAGRGLQLLFYSVGIGQISSEVPQNLSASRPQDRQFILSSKKLLLSDSGFYLCAWSSVLTHEQFFGPGTRLTVL.

V and J are TRBV18 and TRBJ2-5; TRBD2 might be the D (5 bases). Germline loops: CDR1 KGHSH, CDR2 LQKENI. This CDR3 has 13 residues. Trimming pared 6 bases from V and 3 bases from J, leaving 11 bases between. The CDR3 DNA reads as TGTGCCAGCTCCCTCGGGGAAAAAGAGACCCAGTACTTC. Amino acid sequence: CASSLGEKETQYF.

The chain joins TRBV18 to TRBJ2-7, with 10 bases lining up with TRBD2. The trim removed 3 bases at V and 4 bases at J, leaving 12 bases unmatched. Germline-derived CDR1 and CDR2 are KGHSH and LQKENI. The CDR3 runs to 17 residues. CDR3 amino acids: CASSPRGTSGTLYEQYF. CDR3 coding DNA: TGTGCCAGCTCACCCCGCGGCACTAGCGGGACCCTGTACGAGCAGTACTTC.

The V gene is TRBV2, the J gene TRBJ2-3, with a tentative D call TRBD1 (5 bases). The CDR3 loop spans 11 amino acids. V lost 10 bases and J 6 bases, leaving 11 bases between the germline ends. Germline CDR1 is SNHLY and CDR2 is FYNNEI. This CDR3 reads CATTPGDTQYF. In DNA, the CDR3 is TGTGCCACCACCCCAGGGGATACGCAGTATTTT.

The CDR3 region has the DNA TGTGCCAGCAGCGTAACAGGGATCGGCGGGGGCTACACCTTC. This codes for CASSVTGIGGGYTF. This chain uses TRBV9 with TRBJ1-2; tentative D call: TRBD1 (6 bases). Trimming shortened V by 1 base and J by 8 bases, and 15 bases separated the two germline ends. Germline V lookup: CDR1 SGDLS, CDR2 YYNGEE. The CDR3 contains 14 residues.

This chain uses TRBV4-3 with TRBJ1-4; unclear D gene. Germline V gives CDR1 LGHNA, CDR2 YSLEER. CDR3 length: 16 amino acids. V was pared by 0 bases and J by 6 bases, with 14 bases between. The DNA for the CDR3 is TGCGCCAGCAGCCAAGATCTCCCGGGGTTGGATGAAAAACTGTTTTTT. This encodes CASSQDLPGLDEKLFF.

The V and J genes are TRBV4-2 and TRBJ2-7, with 9 bases lining up with TRBD2. V lost 0 bases and J lost 6; bases outside the gene matches: 18. The CDR3 totals 19 residues. Per the germline V gene, CDR1 is LGHNA and CDR2 is YNFKEQ. The CDR3 protein is CASSQEVEREALGPVEQYF. The CDR3 DNA follows: TGTGCCAGCAGCCAAGAGGTAGAGCGGGAGGCCCTGGGACCGGTCGAGCAGTACTTC.

In its sample, this clone was seen once. V and J are TRBV2 and TRBJ1-5, with D perhaps TRBD1 (5 bases). This CDR3 contains 14 residues. V lost 4 bases, J lost 0 bases, and 7 bases lay in between. The germline V gene encodes CDR1 SNHLY and CDR2 FYNNEI. CDR3 nucleotide sequence: TGTGCCAGCAGTGGACAGAATAGCAATCAGCCCCAGCATTTT. This encodes CASSGQNSNQPQHF.

This clone was recorded once. The V and J genes are TRBV27 and TRBJ1-3; D gene ambiguous. V shed 2 bases and J shed 7 bases, with 15 bases lying between them. The CDR3 loop spans 15 amino acids. Germline values: CDR1 MNHEY, CDR2 SMNVEV (reference sequence). CDR3 sequence (DNA): TGTGCCAGCAGTTTACGGTTGGGCTCTGTTAACACCATATATTTT. The encoded protein is CASSLRLGSVNTIYF.

V usage is TRBV7-9 and J usage is TRBJ2-2; 9 bases fit TRBD2. Germline V gene data show CDR1 as SEHNR and CDR2 as FQNEAQ (reference sequence). The CDR3 is made up of 17 amino acids. J was trimmed by 6 bases and V by 2 bases; bases with no gene match: 10. CDR3 nucleotide sequence: TGTGCCAGCAGCTTATATGGCGGGAGGGCCACCCCCGGGGAGCTGTTTTTT. Its translation: CASSLYGGRATPGELFF.

This sequence joins TRBV6-2 or TRBV6-3 and TRBJ1-1; D possibly corresponds to TRBD1 (5 bases). There are 13 residues in the CDR3. The V and J ends lost 7 bases and 5 bases respectively, with 14 bases between them. Germline lookup yields CDR1 MNHEY and CDR2 SVGEGT. The CDR3 loop reads CASTPSGGTEAFF. CDR3 sequence (DNA): TGTGCCAGCACCCCTAGCGGGGGGACTGAAGCTTTCTTT.

The chain is built from TRBV4-3 and TRBJ2-7, with 7 positions matching TRBD1. Germline loops: CDR1 LGHNA, CDR2 YSLEER. J gave up 2 bases and V 3 bases, and 7 bases lay outside the gene matches. The CDR3 is made up of 15 amino acids. CDR3 in DNA: TGCGCCAGCAGCCAGGCGACAGGGAGCCCCTACGAGCAGTACTTC. This codes for CASSQATGSPYEQYF.

The J gene is TRBJ2-7, the V gene TRBV20-1, with 7 bases matching TRBD1. V lost 7 bases, J lost 4 bases, and 4 bases stayed unmatched. This CDR3 spans 11 amino acids. Germline CDR1 reads DFQATT; CDR2 reads SNEGSKA (reference sequence). The CDR3 region is CSVRGRYEQYF. The DNA for the CDR3 is TGCAGTGTTAGGGGGCGATACGAGCAGTACTTC.

The chain combines TRBV7-2 with TRBJ2-4; D unresolved. V was trimmed by 0 bases and J by 0 bases, leaving 12 bases between them. Germline lookup yields CDR1 SGHTA and CDR2 FQGNSA. The CDR3 totals 17 residues. CDR3 sequence: CASSLATFLEAKNIQYF. CDR3 coding DNA: TGTGCCAGCAGCTTAGCAACCTTCCTAGAAGCCAAAAACATTCAGTACTTC. Full variable domain (missing parts from reference TRBV7-2 and TRBJ2-4): GAGVSQSPSNKVTEKGKDVELRCDPISGHTALYWYRQSLGQGLEFLIYFQGNSAPDKSGLPSDRFSAERTGGSVSTLTIQRTQQEDSAVYLCASSLATFLEAKNIQYFGAGTRLSVL.

This chain connects TRBV24-1 to TRBJ2-1, with D perhaps TRBD1 (5 bases). Per the germline V gene, CDR1 is KGHDR and CDR2 is SFDVKD. V shed 1 base and J shed 4 bases, with 7 bases lying between them. The CDR3 extends over 14 amino acids. CDR3 nucleotides: TGTGCCACCAGTGATTTACGACAGTACAATGAGCAGTTCTTC. Translated, it gives CATSDLRQYNEQFF.

The rearrangement joins TRBV5-6 to TRBJ2-2; 9 positions agree with TRBD2. The CDR3 extends over 17 amino acids. The V and J ends lost 3 bases and 0 bases, in that order; junction bases with no gene match: 6. Germline lookup yields CDR1 SGHDT and CDR2 YYEEEE. DNA for the CDR3: TGTGCCAGCAGCTCTCGTCTAGCGGGGTCGAACACCGGGGAGCTGTTTTTT. Its translation: CASSSRLAGSNTGELFF.

The rearrangement uses TRBV27 and TRBJ2-1; 9 nucleotides line up with TRBD2. The V gene end was trimmed by 5 bases and the J gene end by 0 bases; junction bases not matched to a gene: 5. Germline V gene data show CDR1 as MNHEY and CDR2 as SMNVEV (reference sequence). This CDR3 has 16 residues. CDR3 sequence: CASSPRGRGSYNEQFF. As DNA, the CDR3 is TGTGCCAGCAGTCCCCGCGGGAGGGGCTCCTACAATGAGCAGTTCTTC.

The V gene is TRBV6-1, the J gene TRBJ1-2, with TRBD1 as a possible D gene (5 bases). The CDR3 loop spans 16 amino acids. The germline V gene has CDR1 MNHNS and CDR2 SASEGT. V was trimmed by 2 bases and J by 2 bases, leaving 15 bases between them. This chain's CDR3 is CASSEMQGRANYGYTF. In nucleotides, the CDR3 is TGTGCCAGCAGTGAAATGCAGGGCAGGGCGAACTATGGCTACACCTTC.